The sequence of this T cell receptor (beta chain) was determined in a study of blood T cell repertoires in COVID-19 (dated by TCRdb to 2018 to 2020). Study-wide context: Samples covering the acute and convalescent phases of COVID-19 were provided by collaborators in the United States, Italy and Spain. The prospective study material was composed of cDNA or gDNA derived from T cells, B-cell-depleted T cells, or PBMCs. Subjects who had been exposed to COVID-19, were actively infected with it, or had recovered from it provided the deeply sampled blood TCRbeta repertoires that made up the dataset. The repertoires were released in a freely available public database meant as a resource for research on the immune response to SARS-CoV-2. The samples were drawn from the first 160 participants of the ongoing ImmuneRACE study and from 950 to 1,500 subjects provided by 6 global collaborators. Sample metadata almost always included a de-identified subject ID, COVID-19 status, age in years and sex. Where available, HLA class I and class II types were taken from metadata supplied by the sample provider and were not determined by assay-based typing.

TCRbeta CDR3 regions were amplified from genomic DNA by means of the immunoSEQ Assay, a bias-controlled multiplex PCR. In the source study's methods: The number of nucleated cells in each sample was estimated by amplification of reference gene primers within the assay. Sequence reads were collapsed and filtered to measure the absolute abundance of every unique TCRbeta CDR3 rearrangement. Productive Simpson clonality was computed per sample as the square root of Simpson's diversity index over productive rearrangements. What TCRdb holds here is the immuneACCESS table cut down to in-frame rearrangements. Part of the clones is not present; checked against another copy, under half of the missing clones reflect an unresolved V gene, and the others are unexplained. D and trimming come from the DNA, and the V and J calls and clone size come from that table. Recorded for this sample are fewer than 100,000 clones; around nine tenths of them occurred a single time. Clones ranked in the top ten supply approximately 15% of the sample.

The collaborating institutions used their own protocols to collect whole blood in K2EDTA tubes. Collaborator samples were shipped for TCRbeta analysis as frozen whole blood, isolated PBMCs, or DNA extracted from either sample type. This clone has a handful of counts. The antigen it recognizes is unknown. No much larger clonotype is one base removed from it; base qualities were not supplied. Here is what the overall study found, with its caveats: Clinical and demographic metadata were provided uncurated, with the amount varying by source and participant.

This TCR was sampled from a human donor in a cohort sampled during active COVID-19. Sequencing used peripheral blood.

CDR3 protein: CASSNYYEQYF. The bases read TGTGCCAGCAGTAATTACTACGAGCAGTACTTC. The chain is encoded by TRBV12-3 or TRBV12-4 joined to TRBJ2-7; the D gene is not confidently resolved. Cut back by 5 bases and 3 bases, the V and J ends lie 5 bases apart. There are 11 amino acids in the CDR3, from cysteine to phenylalanine inclusive. The DNA shown is the 33-base CDR3, in frame from base 1.